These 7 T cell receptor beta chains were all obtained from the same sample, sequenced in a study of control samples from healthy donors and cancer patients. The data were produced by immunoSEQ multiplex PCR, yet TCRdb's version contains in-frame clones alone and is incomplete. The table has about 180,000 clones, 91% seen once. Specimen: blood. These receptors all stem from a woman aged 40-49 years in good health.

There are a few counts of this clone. The CDR3 here is CASSPTAPLDTQYF. The CDR3, as DNA: TGTGCCAGCTCACCAACCGCTCCACTCGATACGCAGTATTTT. The chain uses TRBV18 and TRBJ2-3; no clear D. V was trimmed by 2 bases and J by 6 bases, leaving 12 bases between them. There are 14 residues in the CDR3. Germline V lookup: CDR1 KGHSH, CDR2 LQKENI.

The CDR3: CASSDYDRYVRPQHF. The CDR3 bases are TGTGCCAGCAGTGACTACGACAGGTACGTAAGGCCCCAGCATTTT. The chain links TRBV6-4 to TRBJ1-5; perhaps TRBD1 as D (6 bases). The CDR3 length is 15 residues. Germline CDR1 and CDR2: MRHNA and SNTAGT. Trimming removed 1 base at V and 9 bases at J, with 16 bases between.

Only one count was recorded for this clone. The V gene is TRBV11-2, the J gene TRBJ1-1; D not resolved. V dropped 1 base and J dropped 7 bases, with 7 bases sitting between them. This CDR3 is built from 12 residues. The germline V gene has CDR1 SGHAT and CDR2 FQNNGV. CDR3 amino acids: CASSLGRGEAFF. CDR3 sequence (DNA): TGTGCCAGCAGCTTAGGGCGCGGTGAAGCTTTCTTT.

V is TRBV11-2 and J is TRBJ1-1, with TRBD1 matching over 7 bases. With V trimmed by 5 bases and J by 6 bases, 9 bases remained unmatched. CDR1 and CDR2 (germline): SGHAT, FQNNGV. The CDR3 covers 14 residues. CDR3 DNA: TGTGCCAGCAGCCAGCAGCCAGGGGGTTCTGAAGCTTTCTTT. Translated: CASSQQPGGSEAFF.

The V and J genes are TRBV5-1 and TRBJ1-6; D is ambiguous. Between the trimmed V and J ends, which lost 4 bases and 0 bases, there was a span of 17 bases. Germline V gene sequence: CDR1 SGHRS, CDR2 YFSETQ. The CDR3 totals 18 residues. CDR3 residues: CASSSGVVEVSYNSPLHF. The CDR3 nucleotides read TGCGCCAGCAGCAGCGGGGTTGTGGAAGTCTCCTATAATTCACCCCTCCACTTT.

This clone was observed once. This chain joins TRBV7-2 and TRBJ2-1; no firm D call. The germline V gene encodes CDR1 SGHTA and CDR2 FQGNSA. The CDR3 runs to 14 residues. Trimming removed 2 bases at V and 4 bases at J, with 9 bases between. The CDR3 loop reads CASSLNSGYNEQFF. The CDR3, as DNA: TGTGCCAGCAGCTTAAATTCAGGTTACAATGAGCAGTTCTTC.

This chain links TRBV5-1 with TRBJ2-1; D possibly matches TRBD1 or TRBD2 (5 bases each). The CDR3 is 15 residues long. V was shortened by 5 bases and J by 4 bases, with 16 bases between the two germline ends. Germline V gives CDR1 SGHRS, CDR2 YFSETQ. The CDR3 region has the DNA TGCGCCAGCAGTCCCGGGACGGCCACATACAATGAGCAGTTCTTC. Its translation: CASSPGTATYNEQFF.